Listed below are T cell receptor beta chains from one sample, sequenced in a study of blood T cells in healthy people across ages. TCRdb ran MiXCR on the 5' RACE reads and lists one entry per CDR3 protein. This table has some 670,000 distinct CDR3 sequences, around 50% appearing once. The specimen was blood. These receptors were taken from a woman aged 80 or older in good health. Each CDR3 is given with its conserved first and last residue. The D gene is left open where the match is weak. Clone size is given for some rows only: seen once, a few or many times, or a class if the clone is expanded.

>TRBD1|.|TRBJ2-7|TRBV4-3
TGCGCCAGCAGCCAAGAGCACGACAGGGTCTCCTACGAGCGGTACTTC
CASSQEHDRVSYERYF
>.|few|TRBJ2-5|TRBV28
TGTGCCAGCAGTTCGGACTTGTTGCTAGAGACCCAGTACTTC
CASSSDLLLETQYF
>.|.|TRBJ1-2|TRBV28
TGTGCCAGCAGTTTATTAACGGGATCCCTCGGCTACACCTTC
CASSLLTGSLGYTF
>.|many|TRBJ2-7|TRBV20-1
TGCAGTGCTAGGACTCCCGTCGAGCAGTACTTC
CSARTPVEQYF
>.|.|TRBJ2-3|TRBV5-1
TGCGCCAGCAGCGCCCAGGTATCCACAGATACGCAGTATTTT
CASSAQVSTDTQYF
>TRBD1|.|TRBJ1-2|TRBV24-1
TGTGCCACCAGTGATTTGAACAGGGGTGGCTACACCTTC
CATSDLNRGGYTF
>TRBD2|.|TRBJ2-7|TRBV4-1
TGCGCCAGCAGCCAAGATCCCGTTGCGGGGGGAACCTACGAGCAGTACTTC
CASSQDPVAGGTYEQYF
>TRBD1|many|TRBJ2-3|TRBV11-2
TGTGCCAGCAGACAGGGGTCAGATACGCAGTATTTT
CASRQGSDTQYF
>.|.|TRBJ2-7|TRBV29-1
TGCAGCGTTGCGGTGCAGATAGATACCCAGTACTTC
CSVAVQIDTQYF
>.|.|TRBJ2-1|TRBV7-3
TGTGCCAGCAGCTTCAACGGACCATCCTACAATGAGCAGTTCTTC
CASSFNGPSYNEQFF
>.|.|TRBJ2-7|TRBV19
TGTGCCAGTGGACCTCGGACCGGTTACGAGCAGTACTTC
CASGPRTGYEQYF
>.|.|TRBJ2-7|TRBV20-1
TGCAGTGCTAGAACCAACGAGCAGTACTTC
CSARTNEQYF
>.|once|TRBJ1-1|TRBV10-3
TGTGCCATCACCCAGGGGTGGGGAAACACTGAAGCTTTCTTT
CAITQGWGNTEAFF
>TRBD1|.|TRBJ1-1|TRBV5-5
TGTGCCAGCAGCCCGCGGACAGGGTGGCTACGGGAAGCTTTCTTT
CASSPRTGWLREAFF
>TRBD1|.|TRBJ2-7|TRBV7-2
TGTGCCAGCGGCCCGGGACAGGGGGCTTACGAGCAGTACTTC
CASGPGQGAYEQYF
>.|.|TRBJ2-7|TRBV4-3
TGCGCCAGCAGCCAAGATGGGGCCACCTCCTACGAGCAGTACTTC
CASSQDGATSYEQYF
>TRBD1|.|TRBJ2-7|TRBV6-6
TGTGCCAGCAGTCCCTGGGACAGGGCCTACGAGCAGTACTTC
CASSPWDRAYEQYF
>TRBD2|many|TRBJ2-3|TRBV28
TGTGCCAGCAGTTTAGCGGGGGTTGGCACAGATACGCAGTATTTT
CASSLAGVGTDTQYF
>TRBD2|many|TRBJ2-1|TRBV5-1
TGCGCCAGCAGCTTGGACGGGACTAGCGGGGGAAGCTCCTACAATGAGCAGTTCTTC
CASSLDGTSGGSSYNEQFF
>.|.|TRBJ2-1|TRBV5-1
TGCGCCAGCAACGAGGACAGAGAATACAATGAGCAGTTCTTC
CASNEDREYNEQFF
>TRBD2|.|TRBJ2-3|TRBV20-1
TGCAGTGCTAGAGATCCGAGCGGGAGAGATACGCAGTATTTT
CSARDPSGRDTQYF
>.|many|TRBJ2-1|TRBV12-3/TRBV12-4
TGCGCCAGCAGCTTGGTCAATGAGCAGTTCTTC
CASSLVNEQFF
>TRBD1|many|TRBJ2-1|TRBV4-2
TGTGCCAGCAGCCAGGGGACAGGGTTCGATGAGCAGTTCTTC
CASSQGTGFDEQFF
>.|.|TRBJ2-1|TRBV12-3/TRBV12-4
TGTGCCAGCAGTGTGGCAGGGCTCAGGGAGCAGTTCTTC
CASSVAGLREQFF
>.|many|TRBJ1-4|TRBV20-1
TGCAGTGCTAGTCTCACAGGTTCTCCTAATGAAAAACTGTTTTTT
CSASLTGSPNEKLFF
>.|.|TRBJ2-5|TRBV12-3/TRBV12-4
TGTGCCAGCAGTTTACGACAGTTTCGAGAGACCCAGTACTTC
CASSLRQFRETQYF
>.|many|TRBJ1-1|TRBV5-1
TGCGCCAGCAGCTTGGTATCCGAGAACACTGAAGCTTTCTTT
CASSLVSENTEAFF
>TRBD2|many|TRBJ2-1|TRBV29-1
TGCAGCGTCGGGACTAGCAATGAGCAGTTCTTC
CSVGTSNEQFF
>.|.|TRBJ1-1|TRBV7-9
TGTGCCAGCAGTTGGGGGGACCGGTTGAACACTGAAGCTTTCTTT
CASSWGDRLNTEAFF
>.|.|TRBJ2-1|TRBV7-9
TGTGCCAGCAACCCCACGGCCCTCTCCTACAATGAGCAGTTCTTC
CASNPTALSYNEQFF
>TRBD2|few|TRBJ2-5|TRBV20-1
TGCAGTGCTTTGAGGACTAGAATGGAGACCCAGTACTTC
CSALRTRMETQYF
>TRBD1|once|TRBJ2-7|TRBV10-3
TGTGCCATCAGTGAGTCCGCGACAGGGGCCAATGAGCAGTACTTC
CAISESATGANEQYF
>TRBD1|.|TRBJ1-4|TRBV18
TGTGCCAGCTCACGTTCGGGACAGGCTGAAAAACTGTTTTTT
CASSRSGQAEKLFF
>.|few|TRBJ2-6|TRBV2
TGTGCCAGCAATCTCTTAACCGGGGCCAACGTCCTGACTTTC
CASNLLTGANVLTF
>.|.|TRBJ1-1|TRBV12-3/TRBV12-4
TGTGCCGGCAGTCCCCAGGCCCGAAAGGCTTTCTTT
CAGSPQARKAFF
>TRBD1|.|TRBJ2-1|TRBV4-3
TGCGCCAGCAGCCTCGGTGGACAGGGGTTATACAATGAGCAGTTCTTC
CASSLGGQGLYNEQFF
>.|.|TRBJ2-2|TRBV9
TGTGCCAGCAGCGTCCTATACCAGGGAACCGGGGAGCTGTTTTTT
CASSVLYQGTGELFF
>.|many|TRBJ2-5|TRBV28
TGTGCCAGCAGTTTACCGGGGCAAGAGACCCAGTACTTC
CASSLPGQETQYF
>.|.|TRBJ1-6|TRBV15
TGTGCCACCAGCAGAGAGGTAGTGGGCATCGGCTCACCCCTCCACTTT
CATSREVVGIGSPLHF
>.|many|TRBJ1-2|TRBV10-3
TGTGCCATCAGTGAAGCGAAGGGCTACACCTTC
CAISEAKGYTF
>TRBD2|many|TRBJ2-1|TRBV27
TGTGCCAGCAGTCCCCGTCTAGCGGGAGGGAATGAGCAGTTCTTC
CASSPRLAGGNEQFF
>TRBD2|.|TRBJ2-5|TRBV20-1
TGCAGTGCTGCGATAGCGGGGGTGCAAGAGACCCAGTACTTC
CSAAIAGVQETQYF
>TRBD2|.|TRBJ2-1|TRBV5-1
TGCGCCAGCAGCTTTAGCGGGGGGGCCGGCTACAATGAGCAGTTCTTC
CASSFSGGAGYNEQFF
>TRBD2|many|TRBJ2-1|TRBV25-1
TGTGCCAGCAGGGGGAAGCGGGAGGACCTCTACAATGAGCAGTTCTTC
CASRGKREDLYNEQFF
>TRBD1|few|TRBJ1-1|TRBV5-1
TGCGCCAGCAGCTCGGGGACAGGGTTGAACACTGAAGCTTTCTTT
CASSSGTGLNTEAFF
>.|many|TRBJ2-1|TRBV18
TGTGCCAGCTCATCGCCCAATGAGCAGTTCTTC
CASSSPNEQFF